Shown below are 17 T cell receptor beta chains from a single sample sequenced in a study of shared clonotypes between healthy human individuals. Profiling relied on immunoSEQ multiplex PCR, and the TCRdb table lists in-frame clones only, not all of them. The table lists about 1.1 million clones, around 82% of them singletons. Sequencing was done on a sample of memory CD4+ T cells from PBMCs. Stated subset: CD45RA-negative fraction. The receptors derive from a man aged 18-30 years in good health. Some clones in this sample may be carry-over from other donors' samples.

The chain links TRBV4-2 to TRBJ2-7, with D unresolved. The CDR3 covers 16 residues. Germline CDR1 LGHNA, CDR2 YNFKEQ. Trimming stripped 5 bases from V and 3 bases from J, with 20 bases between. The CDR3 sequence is CASSVDLSLHNYEQYF. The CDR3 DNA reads TGTGCCAGCAGCGTAGACCTTTCACTTCATAACTACGAGCAGTACTTC.

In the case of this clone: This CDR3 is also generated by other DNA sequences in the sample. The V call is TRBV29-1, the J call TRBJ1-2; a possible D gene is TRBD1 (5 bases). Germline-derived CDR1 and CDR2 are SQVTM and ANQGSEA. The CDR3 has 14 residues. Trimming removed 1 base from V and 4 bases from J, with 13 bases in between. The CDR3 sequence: CSVEGRGRSYGYTF. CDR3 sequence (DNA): TGCAGCGTTGAAGGGAGGGGACGTAGCTATGGCTACACCTTC.

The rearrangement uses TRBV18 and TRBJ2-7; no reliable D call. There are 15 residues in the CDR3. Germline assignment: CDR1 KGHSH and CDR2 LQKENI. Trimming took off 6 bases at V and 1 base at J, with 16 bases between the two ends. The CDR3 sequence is CASSPKPTGSYEQYF. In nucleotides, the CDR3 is TGTGCCAGCTCGCCTAAACCAACTGGATCCTACGAGCAGTACTTC.

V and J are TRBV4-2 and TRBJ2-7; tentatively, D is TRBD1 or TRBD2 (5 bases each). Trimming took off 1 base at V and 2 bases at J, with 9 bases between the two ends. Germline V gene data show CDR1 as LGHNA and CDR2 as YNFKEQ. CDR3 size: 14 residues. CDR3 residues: CASSQAGRTYEQYF. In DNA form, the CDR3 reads TGTGCCAGCAGCCAAGCGGGGCGAACCTACGAGCAGTACTTC.

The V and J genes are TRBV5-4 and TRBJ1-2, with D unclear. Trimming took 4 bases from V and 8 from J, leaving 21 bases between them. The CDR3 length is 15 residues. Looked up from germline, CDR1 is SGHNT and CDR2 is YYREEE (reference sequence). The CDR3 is CASSPGGGYRVGYTF. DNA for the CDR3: TGTGCCAGCAGCCCTGGTGGAGGTTACCGTGTCGGCTACACCTTC.

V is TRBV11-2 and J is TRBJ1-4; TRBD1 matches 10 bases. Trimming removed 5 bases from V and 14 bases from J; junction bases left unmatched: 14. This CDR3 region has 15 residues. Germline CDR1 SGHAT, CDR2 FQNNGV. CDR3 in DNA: TGTGCCAGCAGCCCCCTCCGGGACAGGGGATTAGGGCTGTTTTTT. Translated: CASSPLRDRGLGLFF.

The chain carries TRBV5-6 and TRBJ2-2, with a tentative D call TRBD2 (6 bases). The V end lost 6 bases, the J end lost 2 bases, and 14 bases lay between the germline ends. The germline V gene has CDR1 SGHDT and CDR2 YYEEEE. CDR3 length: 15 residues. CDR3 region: CASNRPGLNTGELFF. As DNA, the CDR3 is TGTGCCAGCAACCGACCGGGACTCAACACCGGGGAGCTGTTTTTT. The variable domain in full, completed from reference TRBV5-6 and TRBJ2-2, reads DAGVTQSPTHLIKTRGQQVTLRCSPKSGHDTVSWYQQALGQGPQFIFQYYEEEERQRGNFPDRFSGHQFPNYSSELNVNALLLGDSALYLCASNRPGLNTGELFFGEGSRLTVL.

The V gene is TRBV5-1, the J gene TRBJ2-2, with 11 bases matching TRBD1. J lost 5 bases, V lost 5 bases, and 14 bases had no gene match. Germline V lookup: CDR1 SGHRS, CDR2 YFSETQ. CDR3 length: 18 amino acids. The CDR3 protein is CASSDSDRGHFGTGELFF. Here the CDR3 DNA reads TGCGCCAGCAGTGACTCGGACAGGGGGCATTTTGGAACCGGGGAGCTGTTTTTT.

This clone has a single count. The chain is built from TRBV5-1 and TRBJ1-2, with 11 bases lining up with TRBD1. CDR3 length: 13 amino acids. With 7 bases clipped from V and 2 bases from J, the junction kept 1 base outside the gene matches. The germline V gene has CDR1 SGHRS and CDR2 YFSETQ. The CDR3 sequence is CASGQGANYGYTF. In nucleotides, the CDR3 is TGCGCCAGCGGACAGGGGGCGAACTATGGCTACACCTTC.

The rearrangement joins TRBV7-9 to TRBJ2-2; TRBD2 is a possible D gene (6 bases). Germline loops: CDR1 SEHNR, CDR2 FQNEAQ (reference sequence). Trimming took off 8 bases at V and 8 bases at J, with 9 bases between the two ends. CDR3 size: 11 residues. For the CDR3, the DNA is TGTGCCAGCCGCCGGGAGGGGGAGCTGTTTTTT. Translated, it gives CASRREGELFF.

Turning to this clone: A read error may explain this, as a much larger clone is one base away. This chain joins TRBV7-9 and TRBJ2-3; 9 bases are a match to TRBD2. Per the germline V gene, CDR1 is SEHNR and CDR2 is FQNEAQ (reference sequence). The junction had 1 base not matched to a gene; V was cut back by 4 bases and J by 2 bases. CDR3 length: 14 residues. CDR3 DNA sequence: TGTGCCAGCAGCTGGACTAGCGCCACAGATACGCAGTATTTT. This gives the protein CASSWTSATDTQYF.

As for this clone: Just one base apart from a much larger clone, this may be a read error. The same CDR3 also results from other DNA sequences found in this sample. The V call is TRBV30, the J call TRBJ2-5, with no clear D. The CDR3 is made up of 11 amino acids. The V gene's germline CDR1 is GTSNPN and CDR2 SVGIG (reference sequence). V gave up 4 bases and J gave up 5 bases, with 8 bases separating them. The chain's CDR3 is CAWTVGETQYF. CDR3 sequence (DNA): TGTGCCTGGACAGTAGGGGAGACCCAGTACTTC. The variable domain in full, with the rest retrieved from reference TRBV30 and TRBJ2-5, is SQTIHQWPATLVQPVGSPLSLECTVEGTSNPNLYWYRQAAGRGLQLLFYSVGIGQISSEVPQNLSASRPQDRQFILSSKKLLLSDSGFYLCAWTVGETQYFGPGTRLLVL.

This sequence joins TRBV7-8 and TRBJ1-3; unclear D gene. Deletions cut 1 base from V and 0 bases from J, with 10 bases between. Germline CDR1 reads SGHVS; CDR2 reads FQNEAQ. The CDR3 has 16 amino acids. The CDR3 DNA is TGTGCCAGCAGCTTAGGACGGAGAAGCTCTGGAAACACCATATATTTT. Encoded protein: CASSLGRRSSGNTIYF. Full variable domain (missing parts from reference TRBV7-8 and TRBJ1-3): GAGVSQSPRYKVAKRGQDVALRCDPISGHVSLFWYQQALGQGPEFLTYFQNEAQLDKSGLPSDRFFAERPEGSVSTLKIQRTQQEDSAVYLCASSLGRRSSGNTIYFGEGSWLTVV.

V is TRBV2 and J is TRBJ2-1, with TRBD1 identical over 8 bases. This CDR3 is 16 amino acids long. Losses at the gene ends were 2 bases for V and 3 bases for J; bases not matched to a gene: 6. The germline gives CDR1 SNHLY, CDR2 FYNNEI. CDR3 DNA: TGTGCCAGCAGTGAATCAGGGGGCAGATACTACAATGAGCAGTTCTTC. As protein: CASSESGGRYYNEQFF.

CDR3 loop: CASSFGGGYGYTF. The CDR3 region has the DNA TGTGCCAGCAGTTTCGGGGGCGGCTATGGCTACACCTTC. The chain has TRBV27 and TRBJ1-2, with TRBD1 as a possible D gene (6 bases). CDR3 length: 13 amino acids. Germline CDR1 MNHEY, CDR2 SMNVEV (reference sequence). V lost 3 bases to trimming and J lost 4 bases, with 9 bases between them.

CDR3 region: CASSIDARGISYEQYF. In DNA, the CDR3 is TGTGCCAGTAGTATAGACGCCAGGGGGATCTCCTACGAGCAGTACTTC. The chain links TRBV19 to TRBJ2-7; TRBD1 aligns across 7 bases. The J segment lost 0 bases and the V segment lost 0 bases, leaving 5 bases of the junction unmatched. Germline CDR1 LNHDA, CDR2 SQIVND (reference sequence). This CDR3 is built from 16 residues.

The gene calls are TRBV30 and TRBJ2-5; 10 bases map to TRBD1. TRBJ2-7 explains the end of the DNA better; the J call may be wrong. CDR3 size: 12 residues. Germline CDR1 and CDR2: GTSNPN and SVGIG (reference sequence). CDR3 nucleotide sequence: TGTGCCCTGGGACAGGGGAGGGGCGAGCAGTACTTC. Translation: CALGQGRGEQYF.